This T cell receptor (beta chain) derives from a study of blood T cell repertoires in COVID-19. About the research overall: Acute-phase and convalescent COVID-19 samples originated in the United States, Italy and Spain. Sample material is recorded as cDNA or gDNA derived from T cells, B-cell-depleted T cells, or PBMCs.

The table lists this clone with a few counts. After removal of 6 bases from V and 4 bases from J, the junction contained 2 bases not matched to a gene. This CDR3 contains 12 residues. As processed by the authors: Scientists estimated how many nucleated cells there were by amplifying reference gene primers. The table came from immunoSEQ multiplex PCR; TCRdb's copy has only in-frame clones and leaves some out. V, J and clone size derive from that table, while D and trimming were established from the DNA sequence. The data show 25,000 to 35,000 clones, with roughly 80% seen just once and roughly 8.5% held by the top ten.

The sequenced material came from peripheral blood. The rearrangement uses TRBV12-3 or TRBV12-4 and TRBJ1-2; 7 bases agree with TRBD1. This TCR was sampled from a woman between 70 and 85 years old with active or convalescent COVID-19. In nucleotides, the CDR3 is TGTGCCAGCAGCCGGACAGGCTATGGCTACACCTTC. This sequence encodes CASSRTGYGYTF.